The rows below give T cell receptor beta chains drawn from one sample of a study of long-term antiretroviral therapy in people with HIV. Generated by immunoSEQ multiplex PCR, the TCRdb table keeps only in-frame clones and is missing some. The table records about 39,000 clones, roughly 87% of them present only once. The source was unsorted PBMCs, collected 0.6 years after starting antiretroviral therapy. These TCRs come from a man between 18 and 35 years old with HIV. Both conserved end residues are part of each CDR3. A D gene is named only where the DNA matches it firmly. Expanded clones get a size class; other rows say once, few or many, or leave the size out.

-,TRBJ2-1,TRBV7-2,-,TGTGCCAGCAGCAACTACGCAAGCTCCTACAATGAGCAGTTCTTC,CASSNYASSYNEQFF
once,TRBJ1-4,TRBV6-6,-,TGTGCCAGCAGCAGTCCGGAAAAACTGTTTTTT,CASSSPEKLFF
few,TRBJ1-2,TRBV10-2,TRBD1,TGCGCCAGCAGTCTGACAGGGAATGGCTACACCTTC,CASSLTGNGYTF
-,TRBJ1-2,TRBV28,-,TGTGCCAGCAGCGAATACATGGCCTATGGCTACACCTTC,CASSEYMAYGYTF
-,TRBJ2-3,TRBV19,TRBD1,TGTGCCAGTAGGGACCTTGACAGGGGGCTGGCAGATACGCAGTATTTT,CASRDLDRGLADTQYF
few,TRBJ2-2,TRBV11-2,TRBD1,TGTGCCAGCAGCCCATCCCGGGACAGGGTGAGGACCGGGGAGCTGTTTTTT,CASSPSRDRVRTGELFF
once,TRBJ1-5,TRBV28,-,TGTGCCAGCAGTCCACAAGACAGATATCAGCCCCAGCATTTT,CASSPQDRYQPQHF
once,TRBJ1-4,TRBV11-2,-,TGTGCCAGCAGCCATAGAGGCTGGACAGCTAACACTAATGAAAAACTGTTTTTT,CASSHRGWTANTNEKLFF
few,TRBJ2-7,TRBV7-6,TRBD2,TGTGCCAGCAGCTTAGTAGCGGGCTCCTACGAGCAGTACTTC,CASSLVAGSYEQYF
-,TRBJ1-4,TRBV4-3,-,TGCGCCAGCAGCCAAGATTCTGGGTATCGAGAAAAACTGTTTTTT,CASSQDSGYREKLFF
-,TRBJ2-7,TRBV6-6,TRBD2,TGTGCCAGCAGACGCGAACTAGCGGGAGTGAGTGAGCAGTACTTC,CASRRELAGVSEQYF